Below, one T cell receptor (beta chain) is given with its context. This sample was taken from a study of blood T cell repertoires in COVID-19. Study-level background: The origin of the acute and convalescent COVID-19 samples was the United States, Italy and Spain. Sources were T cells, B-cell-depleted T cells, or PBMCs; the material itself was cDNA or gDNA.

Profiling relied on immunoSEQ multiplex PCR, and the TCRdb table lists in-frame clones only, not all of them. The sample shows about 82,000 clones, 75% to 85% of them seen only once. The germline gives CDR1 SEHNR, CDR2 FQNEAQ (reference sequence). V shed 1 base and J 3 bases; nucleotides not matched to a gene: 2. The length of the CDR3 is 14 residues. This TCR was recovered from a woman between 40 and 50 years old with active or convalescent COVID-19. The chain carries TRBV7-9 and TRBJ2-7; the match to TRBD2 covers 8 bases. Sequenced sample: peripheral blood. The CDR3 protein is CASSLDTSGYEQYF. CDR3 in DNA: TGTGCCAGCAGCTTAGATACTAGCGGCTACGAGCAGTACTTC.